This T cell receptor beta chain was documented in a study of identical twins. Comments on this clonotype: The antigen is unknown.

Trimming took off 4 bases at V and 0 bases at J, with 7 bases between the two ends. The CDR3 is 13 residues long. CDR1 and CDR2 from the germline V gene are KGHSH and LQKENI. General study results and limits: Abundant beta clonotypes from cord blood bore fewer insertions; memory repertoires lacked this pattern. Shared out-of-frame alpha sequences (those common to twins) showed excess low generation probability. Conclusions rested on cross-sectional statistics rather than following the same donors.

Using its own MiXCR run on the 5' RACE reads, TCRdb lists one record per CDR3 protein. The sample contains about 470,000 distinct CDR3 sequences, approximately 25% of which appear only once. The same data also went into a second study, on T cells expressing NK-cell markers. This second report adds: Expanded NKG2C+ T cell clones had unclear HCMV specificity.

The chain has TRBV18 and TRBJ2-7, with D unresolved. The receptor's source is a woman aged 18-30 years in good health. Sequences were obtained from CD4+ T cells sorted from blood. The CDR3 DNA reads TGTGCCAGCTCACTACTGAACTCCTACGAGCAGTACTTC. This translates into CASSLLNSYEQYF.